A single sample gave rise to the 8 T cell receptor beta chains below, sequenced in a study of cytomegalovirus exposure and HLA in healthy donors. In the PCR, 60 Vbeta and 13 Jbeta primers were used. Some clones are missing from TCRdb's copy, which holds only in-frame ones; the method was immunoSEQ multiplex PCR. Of 140,000 or so clones in the sample, roughly 82% were seen once. Sequencing input: PBMCs. These receptors were obtained from a male donor in good health and CMV-seronegative.

The chain carries TRBV27 and TRBJ2-7, with D tentatively TRBD1 (7 bases). The germline V gene has CDR1 MNHEY and CDR2 SMNVEV (reference sequence). This CDR3 is built from 15 residues. Trimming removed 3 bases at V and 2 bases at J, with 14 bases between. The CDR3 nucleotides are TGTGCCAGCAGTTTCAGGGGGGAGCCGGCCTACGAGCAGTACTTC. This codes for CASSFRGEPAYEQYF.

This chain links TRBV7-9 with TRBJ1-1; 8 bases map to TRBD1. The germline gives CDR1 SEHNR, CDR2 FQNEAQ (reference sequence). The CDR3 is 14 amino acids. Trimming cost V 6 bases and J 1 base; bases outside gene matches: 4. CDR3 loop: CASRDRGRNTEAFF. The DNA for the CDR3 is TGTGCCAGCAGAGACAGGGGACGGAACACTGAAGCTTTCTTT.

The V call is TRBV29-1, the J call TRBJ1-3; TRBD1 is a possible D gene (6 bases). Germline V gene lookup returns CDR1 SQVTM and CDR2 ANQGSEA. V lost 6 bases and J lost 2, with 8 bases in between. This CDR3 is 12 amino acids long. The CDR3 region is CSVQGTGNTIYF. The CDR3 DNA follows: TGCAGCGTCCAGGGGACTGGAAACACCATATATTTT.

This clone was picked up one time. J is TRBJ1-1 and V is TRBV7-9, with 8 bases identical to TRBD1. After removal of 5 bases from V and 6 bases from J, the junction contained 5 bases not matched to a gene. CDR1 is SEHNR and CDR2 is FQNEAQ in the germline V gene (reference sequence). The CDR3 extends over 13 amino acids. Written as DNA, the CDR3 is TGTGCCAGCAGCCTAACAGGGGGACCTGAAGCTTTCTTT. It is translated as CASSLTGGPEAFF.

V and J are TRBV27 and TRBJ2-7, with TRBD2 as a possible D gene (6 bases). The CDR3 has 14 amino acids. Trimming shortened V by 3 bases and J by 9 bases, and 18 bases separated the two germline ends. CDR1 is MNHEY, CDR2 SMNVEV, per germline (reference sequence). CDR3 nucleotides: TGTGCCAGCAGTTTTAGGGACGGGGGTGTTTGGCAGTACTTC. Translated: CASSFRDGGVWQYF.

The J gene is TRBJ1-5, the V gene TRBV25-1; a weak D match, TRBD1 (6 bases). From germline, CDR1 is MGHDK and CDR2 SYGVNS. The V end lost 3 bases, the J end lost 3 bases, and 9 bases lay between the germline ends. The CDR3 consists of 14 residues. This CDR3 reads CASSDGQYNQPQHF. The CDR3 nucleotides are TGTGCCAGCAGTGACGGACAGTACAATCAGCCCCAGCATTTT.

The genes are TRBV5-4 and TRBJ2-7; D is undetermined. The V gene lost 0 bases and the J gene lost 5 bases, with 3 bases spanning the gap. The germline gives CDR1 SGHNT, CDR2 YYREEE (reference sequence). CDR3 size: 11 residues. The DNA for the CDR3 is TGTGCCAGCAGCTTGGCCGACGAGCAGTACTTC. Translated: CASSLADEQYF.

This clone showed up just once. The chain recombines TRBV7-2 with TRBJ1-4; 9 bases fit TRBD1. CDR3 size: 14 residues. Losses at the gene ends were 3 bases for V and 7 bases for J; bases not matched to a gene: 3. Germline loops: CDR1 SGHTA, CDR2 FQGNSA. The CDR3 sequence: CASSFDRGSEKLFF. As DNA, the CDR3 is TGTGCCAGCAGCTTCGACAGGGGGAGTGAAAAACTGTTTTTT.